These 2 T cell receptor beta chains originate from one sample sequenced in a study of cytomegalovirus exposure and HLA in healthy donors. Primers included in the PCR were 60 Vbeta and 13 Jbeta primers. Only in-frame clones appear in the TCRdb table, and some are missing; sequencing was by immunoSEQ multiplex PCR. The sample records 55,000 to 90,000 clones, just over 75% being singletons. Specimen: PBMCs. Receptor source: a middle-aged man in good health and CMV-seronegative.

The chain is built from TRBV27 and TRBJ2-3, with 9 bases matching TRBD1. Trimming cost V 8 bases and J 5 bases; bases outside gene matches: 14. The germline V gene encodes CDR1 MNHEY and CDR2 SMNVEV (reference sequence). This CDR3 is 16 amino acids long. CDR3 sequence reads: CASGTGTGTFGDTQYF. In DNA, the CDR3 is TGTGCCAGCGGCACCGGGACAGGGACTTTTGGAGATACGCAGTATTTT.

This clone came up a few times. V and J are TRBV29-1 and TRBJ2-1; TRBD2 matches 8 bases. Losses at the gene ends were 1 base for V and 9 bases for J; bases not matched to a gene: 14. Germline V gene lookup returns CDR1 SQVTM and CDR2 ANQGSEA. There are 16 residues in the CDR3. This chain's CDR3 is CSVEGYSGKVRGEQFF. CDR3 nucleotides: TGCAGCGTTGAAGGATATAGCGGGAAGGTACGGGGTGAGCAGTTCTTC.